A single T cell receptor (beta chain) is shown here with its context. Antigen: not known. The data were obtained in a study of cytomegalovirus exposure and HLA in healthy donors. Study findings and constraints: Among the CMV-associated chains, a few were confirmed in vitro as specific for CMV antigens. It was reported that the classifier diagnosed cytomegalovirus status with high specificity and sensitivity in both the original and validation cohorts. Later analysis found that TCR beta chains associated with HLA were more clonally expanded than other, equally common chains.

The PCR contained 60 Vbeta and 13 Jbeta primers. Study processing details: A later analysis counted approximately 88 million unique TCR beta chains, about 11 million shared. Profiling relied on immunoSEQ multiplex PCR, and the TCRdb table lists in-frame clones only, not all of them. That table gives V, J and clone size, and the DNA gave D and trimming. This sample has roughly 140,000 clones; less than 9.5% occur once, and the top ten carry roughly 1.9%. The CDR3 is made up of 14 amino acids. The V and J ends lost 4 bases and 6 bases, in that order; junction bases with no gene match: 3. The germline CDR1 and CDR2 sequences are SGHNT and YYREEE (reference sequence).

Sequenced input: PBMCs. V is TRBV5-4 and J is TRBJ1-4, with 10 bases matching TRBD1. This sequence was found in a male donor in good health and CMV-seronegative. The CDR3 region is CASSRDRGDEKLFF. CDR3 bases: TGTGCCAGCAGCCGGGACAGGGGAGATGAAAAACTGTTTTTT.